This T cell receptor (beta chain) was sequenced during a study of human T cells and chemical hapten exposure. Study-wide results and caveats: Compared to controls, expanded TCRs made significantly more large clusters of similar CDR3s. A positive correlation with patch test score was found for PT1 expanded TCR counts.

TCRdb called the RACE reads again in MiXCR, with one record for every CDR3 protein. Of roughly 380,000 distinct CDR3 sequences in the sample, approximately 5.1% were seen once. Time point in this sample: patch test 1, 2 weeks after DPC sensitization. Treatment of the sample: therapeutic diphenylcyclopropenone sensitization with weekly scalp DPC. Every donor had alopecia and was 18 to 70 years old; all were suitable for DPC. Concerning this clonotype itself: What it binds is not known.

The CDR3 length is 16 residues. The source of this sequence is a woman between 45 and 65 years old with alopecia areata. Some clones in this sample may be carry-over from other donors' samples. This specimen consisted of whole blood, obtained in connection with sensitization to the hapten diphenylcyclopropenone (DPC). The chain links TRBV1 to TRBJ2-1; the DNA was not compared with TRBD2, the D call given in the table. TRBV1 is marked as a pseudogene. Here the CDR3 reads CTSSQVARSSYNEQFF. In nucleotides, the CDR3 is TGCACCAGCAGCCAAGTAGCGAGGAGCTCCTACAATGAGCAGTTCTTC.